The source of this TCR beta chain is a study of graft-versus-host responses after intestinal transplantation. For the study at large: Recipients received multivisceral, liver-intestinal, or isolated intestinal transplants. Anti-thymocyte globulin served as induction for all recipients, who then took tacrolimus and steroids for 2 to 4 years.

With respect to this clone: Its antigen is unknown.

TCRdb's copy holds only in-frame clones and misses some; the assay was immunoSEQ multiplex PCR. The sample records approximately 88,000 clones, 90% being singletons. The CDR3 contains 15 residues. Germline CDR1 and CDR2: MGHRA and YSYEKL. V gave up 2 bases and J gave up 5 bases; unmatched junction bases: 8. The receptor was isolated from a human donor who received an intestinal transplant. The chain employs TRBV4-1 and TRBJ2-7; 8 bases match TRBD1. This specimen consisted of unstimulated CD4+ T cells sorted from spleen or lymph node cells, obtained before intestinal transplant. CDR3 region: CASSQPRDRIHEQYF. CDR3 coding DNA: TGCGCCAGCAGCCAACCCCGGGACAGGATCCACGAGCAGTACTTC.